The rows below give T cell receptor beta chains drawn from one sample of a study of blood T cell repertoires in COVID-19. Data came from immunoSEQ multiplex PCR; TCRdb stores just in-frame clones and leaves some out. The sample records over 200,000 clones, 85% to 90% being singletons. The sequencing input was peripheral blood. All receptors come from a woman aged 55-69 years with acute or convalescent COVID-19. Each CDR3 is given with its conserved first and last residue. A D gene is named only where the DNA matches it firmly. A row's size may be missing; if present it is once, few, many or a size class.

>TRBJ1-4|TRBV7-2|-|-
CASSFVRTVGEKLFF
TGTGCCAGCAGCTTTGTACGGACAGTTGGTGAAAAACTGTTTTTT
>TRBJ1-5|TRBV5-8|-|TRBD1
CASSLGTGLNQPQHF
TGTGCCAGCAGCCTAGGGACAGGGCTTAATCAGCCCCAGCATTTT
>TRBJ1-1|TRBV19|once|-
CASSIDRGATEAFF
TGTGCCAGTAGTATAGACAGGGGCGCCACTGAAGCTTTCTTT
>TRBJ2-3|TRBV12-5|-|-
CASGDPEGPDTQYF
TGTGCTAGTGGCGACCCGGAGGGGCCAGATACGCAGTATTTT
>TRBJ2-7|TRBV9|once|-
CASSPGVGGSYEQYF
TGTGCCAGCAGCCCAGGAGTGGGGGGTTCCTACGAGCAGTACTTC
>TRBJ2-5|TRBV6-5|-|TRBD1
CASSRDRGRETQYF
TGTGCCAGCAGCCGGGACAGGGGGCGTGAGACCCAGTACTTC
>TRBJ2-1|TRBV28|-|TRBD2
CASKGLAGVNEQFF
TGTGCCAGCAAGGGGCTAGCGGGAGTCAATGAGCAGTTCTTC
>TRBJ2-7|TRBV9|-|TRBD1
CASNRTGPYEQYF
TGTGCCAGCAATCGGACAGGTCCCTACGAGCAGTACTTC
>TRBJ1-2|TRBV24-1|-|-
CATSETGTPLRGYTF
TGTGCCACCAGTGAAACCGGGACACCCCTCCGGGGCTACACCTTC
>TRBJ1-1|TRBV7-2|-|TRBD1
CASSLGRQGSRNTEAFF
TGTGCCAGCAGCTTAGGGAGACAGGGGAGTAGGAACACTGAAGCTTTCTTT
>TRBJ1-1|TRBV11-3|-|-
CASSLGLGNTEAFF
TGTGCCAGCAGCTTAGGACTAGGCAACACTGAAGCTTTCTTT
>TRBJ2-5|TRBV19|-|-
CASSITGSQETQYF
TGTGCCAGTAGTATAACAGGTAGTCAAGAGACCCAGTACTTC
>TRBJ2-5|TRBV19|-|TRBD1
CASSPTGVETQYF
TGTGCCAGTAGCCCTACAGGGGTCGAGACCCAGTACTTC
>TRBJ2-1|TRBV10-3|-|-
CAIKTGSYNEQFF
TGTGCCATCAAGACAGGATCCTACAATGAGCAGTTCTTC
>TRBJ2-3|TRBV6-5|-|-
CASSRDKRTDTQYF
TGTGCCAGCAGTCGGGACAAACGCACAGATACGCAGTATTTT
>TRBJ1-5|TRBV15|-|-
CATSRRGADNQPQHF
TGTGCCACCAGCAGGCGGGGGGCCGACAATCAGCCCCAGCATTTT
>TRBJ1-1|TRBV12-3/TRBV12-4|few|-
CASSLTDNTEAFF
TGTGCCAGCAGTTTGACAGATAACACTGAAGCTTTCTTT
>TRBJ2-7|TRBV19|-|TRBD1
CASSSGQGAGYEQYF
TGTGCCAGTAGTTCGGGGCAGGGGGCTGGATACGAGCAGTACTTC
>TRBJ1-2|TRBV6-6|-|TRBD1
CASSFGTGTYGYTF
TGTGCCAGCAGTTTCGGGACAGGGACCTATGGCTACACCTTC
>TRBJ2-7|TRBV5-4|-|-
CASKGAPTYEQYF
TGTGCCAGCAAGGGAGCCCCTACCTACGAGCAGTACTTC
>TRBJ1-2|TRBV15|once|-
CATSREIQGYGGYTF
TGTGCCACCAGCAGAGAGATTCAGGGCTATGGAGGCTACACCTTC
>TRBJ2-5|TRBV3-1/TRBV3-2|-|TRBD2
CASSPGLAGGKGRTQYF
TGTGCCAGCAGCCCGGGACTAGCGGGGGGCAAAGGGAGGACCCAGTACTTC
>TRBJ2-5|TRBV11-3|-|-
CASSLSVASETQYF
TGTGCCAGCAGCTTATCCGTAGCGTCAGAGACCCAGTACTTC
>TRBJ2-1|TRBV7-6|few|TRBD1
CASGPAETGFNEQFF
TGTGCCAGCGGGCCAGCGGAGACAGGGTTCAATGAGCAGTTCTTC
>TRBJ2-1|TRBV4-3|once|TRBD1
CASSLGTGRVNEQFF
TGCGCCAGCAGCCTCGGGACAGGGCGGGTCAATGAGCAGTTCTTC
>TRBJ2-1|TRBV11-2|-|-
CASSLPPGETYNEQFF
TGTGCCAGCAGCTTACCCCCGGGAGAGACCTACAATGAGCAGTTCTTC
>TRBJ2-2|TRBV19|-|TRBD2
CASSIKTSGTGELFF
TGTGCCAGTAGTATTAAGACTAGCGGAACCGGGGAGCTGTTTTTT
>TRBJ1-5|TRBV19|-|-
CASGVGAFDQPQHF
TGTGCCAGCGGAGTAGGGGCGTTTGATCAGCCCCAGCATTTT
>TRBJ1-2|TRBV12-3/TRBV12-4|-|-
CASSLLSVSGYTF
TGTGCCAGCAGTTTACTATCCGTTAGTGGCTACACCTTC
>TRBJ1-2|TRBV6-5|-|-
CASKRTTPSYTF
TGTGCCAGCAAGAGAACTACCCCCAGCTACACCTTC
>TRBJ1-5|TRBV6-5|-|TRBD1
CASSYSADHRGSSQHF
TGTGCCAGCAGTTACTCCGCCGACCACAGGGGGAGTTCCCAGCATTTT
>TRBJ2-1|TRBV10-3|-|-
CAISAGSEQFF
TGTGCCATCAGTGCAGGGTCTGAGCAGTTCTTC
>TRBJ1-2|TRBV5-5|-|TRBD1
CASSLGPGQGAVNYGYTF
TGTGCCAGCAGCTTGGGGCCCGGACAGGGCGCCGTTAACTATGGCTACACCTTC
>TRBJ1-2|TRBV6-5|-|TRBD1
CASSRTGPFYGYTF
TGTGCCAGCAGCAGGACAGGGCCCTTCTATGGCTACACCTTC
>TRBJ1-6|TRBV25-1|-|TRBD1
CASSEQGDVSPLHF
TGTGCCAGCAGTGAACAGGGGGATGTTTCACCCCTCCACTTT
>TRBJ1-6|TRBV5-6|-|-
CASSLRGLGPLHF
TGTGCCAGCAGCTTGCGAGGATTAGGACCCCTCCACTTT
>TRBJ1-4|TRBV24-1|-|TRBD1
CATSGPDTGGGVSEKLFF
TGTGCCACCAGTGGCCCCGACACAGGGGGCGGGGTATCCGAAAAACTGTTTTTT
>TRBJ2-1|TRBV6-5|-|-
CASRRGQSSYNEQFF
TGTGCCAGCCGGAGAGGGCAGAGCTCCTACAATGAGCAGTTCTTC
>TRBJ2-5|TRBV24-1|-|-
CATSGWRRGGETQYF
TGTGCCACCAGTGGATGGAGGAGAGGTGGGGAGACCCAGTACTTC
>TRBJ2-5|TRBV3-1/TRBV3-2|-|TRBD1
CASSQDWTGGFRETQYF
TGTGCCAGCAGCCAAGACTGGACAGGGGGTTTTAGAGAGACCCAGTACTTC
>TRBJ2-7|TRBV11-2|once|-
CASSLTGTGTSEQYF
TGTGCCAGCAGCCTAACCGGGACAGGGACTAGTGAGCAGTACTTC
>TRBJ1-1|TRBV7-9|-|-
CASRTRTALNTEAFF
TGTGCCAGCAGGACAAGGACAGCCCTGAACACTGAAGCTTTCTTT
>TRBJ2-1|TRBV10-2|-|TRBD2
CAVGTSGGAYSYNEQFF
TGCGCCGTCGGTACTAGCGGGGGGGCCTATTCGTACAATGAGCAGTTCTTC
>TRBJ2-1|TRBV3-1/TRBV3-2|-|-
CASSSSARGEQFF
TGTGCCAGCAGCTCATCGGCTCGGGGTGAGCAGTTCTTC
>TRBJ1-5|TRBV10-2|-|-
CASSDRDRQPQHF
TGCGCCAGCAGTGACAGGGATCGTCAGCCCCAGCATTTT
>TRBJ1-1|TRBV7-9|-|-
CASSVGSGTEAFF
TGTGCCAGCAGCGTAGGATCCGGCACTGAAGCTTTCTTT
>TRBJ2-1|TRBV9|-|-
CASSVVSGNEQFF
TGTGCCAGCAGCGTAGTATCGGGCAATGAGCAGTTCTTC
>TRBJ1-5|TRBV29-1|-|TRBD1
CSAPETGNQPQHF
TGCAGCGCCCCCGAGACAGGGAATCAGCCCCAGCATTTT
>TRBJ2-1|TRBV5-1|-|-
CASSSIPGAYNEQFF
TGCGCCAGCAGCTCGATCCCCGGGGCCTACAATGAGCAGTTCTTC
>TRBJ2-4|TRBV3-1/TRBV3-2|-|TRBD2
CASSQDSSGGAQLAKNIQYF
TGTGCCAGCAGCCAAGACTCTTCCGGGGGGGCCCAGCTAGCCAAAAACATTCAGTACTTC
>TRBJ2-2|TRBV2|-|-
CASSEAGGRGYGELFF
TGTGCCAGCAGTGAAGCCGGGGGGCGCGGGTACGGGGAGCTGTTTTTT
>TRBJ1-1|TRBV5-1|-|-
CASSFSGNTEAFF
TGCGCCAGCAGCTTTTCAGGAAACACTGAAGCTTTCTTT
>TRBJ2-7|TRBV5-1|-|TRBD2
CASSLFFRAGANEQYF
TGCGCCAGCAGCTTATTCTTCCGAGCGGGAGCCAACGAGCAGTACTTC
>TRBJ2-2|TRBV24-1|-|TRBD1
CATSDYGKGPGGKANTGELFF
TGTGCCACCAGTGATTATGGGAAAGGTCCAGGGGGTAAAGCGAACACCGGGGAGCTGTTTTTT
>TRBJ1-3|TRBV3-1/TRBV3-2|once|-
CASSPSGPSGNTIYF
TGTGCCAGCAGCCCGTCGGGTCCCTCTGGAAACACCATATATTTT
>TRBJ2-3|TRBV19|-|TRBD2
CATHAYGGRATDTQYF
TGTGCCACCCACGCTTATGGCGGGAGGGCAACAGATACGCAGTATTTT
>TRBJ1-2|TRBV30|-|-
CAWSPGGGYTF
TGTGCCTGGAGTCCGGGGGGTGGCTACACCTTC